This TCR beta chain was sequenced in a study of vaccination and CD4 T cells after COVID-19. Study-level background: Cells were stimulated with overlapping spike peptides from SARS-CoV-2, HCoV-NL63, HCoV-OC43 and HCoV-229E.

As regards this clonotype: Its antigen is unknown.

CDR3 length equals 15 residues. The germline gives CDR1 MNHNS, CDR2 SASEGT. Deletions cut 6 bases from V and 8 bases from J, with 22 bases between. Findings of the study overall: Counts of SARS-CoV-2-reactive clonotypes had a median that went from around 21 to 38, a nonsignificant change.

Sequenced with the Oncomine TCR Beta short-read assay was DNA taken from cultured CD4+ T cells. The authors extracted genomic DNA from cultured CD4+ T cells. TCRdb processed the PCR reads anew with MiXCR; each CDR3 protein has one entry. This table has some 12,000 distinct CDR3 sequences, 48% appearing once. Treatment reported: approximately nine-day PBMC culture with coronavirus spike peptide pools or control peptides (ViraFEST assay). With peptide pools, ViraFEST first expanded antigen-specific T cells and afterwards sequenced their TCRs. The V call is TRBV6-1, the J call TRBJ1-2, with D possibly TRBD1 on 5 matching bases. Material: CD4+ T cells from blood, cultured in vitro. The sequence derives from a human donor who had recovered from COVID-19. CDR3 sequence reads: CASSPADKGLGGYTF. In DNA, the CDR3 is TGTGCCAGCAGCCCGGCCGATAAGGGGCTGGGCGGCTACACCTTC.